This T cell receptor (beta chain) is drawn from a study of type 1 and type 2 diabetes patients. Study results and caveats: Age and gender were not matched between study groups, possibly biasing interpretation.

This clonotype was seen ten or more times. What it binds is not known. The CDR3 has 15 residues. V trimming: 5 bases; J trimming: 4 bases; junction bases outside the gene matches: 10. Germline values: CDR1 ENHRY, CDR2 SYGVKD. The PCR template was genomic DNA. The TCR beta CDR3 region was amplified using 30 forward and 13 reverse primers. Each CDR3 protein gets one entry after TCRdb re-called the multiplex PCR reads with MiXCR. The sample records 280,000 or so distinct CDR3 sequences, more than 45% being singletons. Material: peripheral blood mononuclear cells (PBMCs). This receptor was identified in a man between 18 and 35 years old with type 2 diabetes. The chain recombines TRBV10-3 with TRBJ1-2; 7 bases align to TRBD1. Here the CDR3 reads CAISQRQGEGYGYTF. The DNA of the CDR3 is TGTGCCATCAGTCAAAGACAGGGCGAAGGCTATGGCTACACCTTC.